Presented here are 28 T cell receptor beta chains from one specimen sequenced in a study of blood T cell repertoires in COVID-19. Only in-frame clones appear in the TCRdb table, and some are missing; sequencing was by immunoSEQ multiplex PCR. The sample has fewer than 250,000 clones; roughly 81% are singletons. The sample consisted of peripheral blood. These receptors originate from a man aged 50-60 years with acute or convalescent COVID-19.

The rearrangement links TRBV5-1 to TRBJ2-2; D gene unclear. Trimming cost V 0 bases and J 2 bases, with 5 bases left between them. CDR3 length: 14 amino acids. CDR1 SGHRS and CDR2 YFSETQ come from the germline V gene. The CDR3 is CASSLVLNTGELFF. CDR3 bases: TGCGCCAGCAGCTTGGTTCTTAACACCGGGGAGCTGTTTTTT.

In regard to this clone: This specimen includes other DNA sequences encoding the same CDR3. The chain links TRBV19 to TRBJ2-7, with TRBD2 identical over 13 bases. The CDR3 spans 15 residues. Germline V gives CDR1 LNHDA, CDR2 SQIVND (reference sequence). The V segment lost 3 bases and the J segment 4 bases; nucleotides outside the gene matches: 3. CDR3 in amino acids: CASSITSGRAYEQYF. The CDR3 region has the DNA TGTGCCAGTAGTATCACTAGCGGGAGGGCGTACGAGCAGTACTTC.

This CDR3 reads CASSSWDRGLGQPQHF. In nucleotides, the CDR3 is TGTGCCAGCAGCTCCTGGGACAGGGGTTTAGGTCAGCCCCAGCATTTT. This chain joins TRBV7-9 and TRBJ1-5, with 10 bases aligning to TRBD1. Germline V lookup: CDR1 SEHNR, CDR2 FQNEAQ (reference sequence). The CDR3 is 16 amino acids. The ends lost 4 bases at V and 6 bases at J; junction bases unmatched: 9.

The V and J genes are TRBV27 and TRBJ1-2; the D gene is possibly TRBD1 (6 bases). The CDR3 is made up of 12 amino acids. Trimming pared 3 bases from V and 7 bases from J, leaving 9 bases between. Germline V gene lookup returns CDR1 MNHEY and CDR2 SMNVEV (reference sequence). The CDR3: CASSFRGVGYTF. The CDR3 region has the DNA TGTGCCAGCAGTTTCAGGGGTGTTGGCTACACCTTC.

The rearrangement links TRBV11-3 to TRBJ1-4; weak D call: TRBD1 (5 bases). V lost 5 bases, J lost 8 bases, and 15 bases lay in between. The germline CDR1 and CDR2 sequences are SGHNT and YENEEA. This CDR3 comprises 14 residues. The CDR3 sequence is CASSRDWRKEKLFF. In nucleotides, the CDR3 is TGTGCCAGCAGCCGGGACTGGAGGAAGGAAAAACTGTTTTTT.

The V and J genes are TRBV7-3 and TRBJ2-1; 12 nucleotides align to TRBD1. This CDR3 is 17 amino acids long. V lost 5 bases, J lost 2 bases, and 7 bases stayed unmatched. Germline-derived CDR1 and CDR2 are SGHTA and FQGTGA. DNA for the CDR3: TGTGCCAGCAGCCCGGGGGACAGGGGGCACACCTACAATGAGCAGTTCTTC. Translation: CASSPGDRGHTYNEQFF.

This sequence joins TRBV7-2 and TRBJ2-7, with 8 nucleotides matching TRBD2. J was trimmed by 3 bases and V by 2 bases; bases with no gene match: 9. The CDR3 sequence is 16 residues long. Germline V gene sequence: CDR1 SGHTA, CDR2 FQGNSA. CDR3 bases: TGTGCCAGCAGCTTAAGTTCCGGGACTAGGAACTACGAGCAGTACTTC. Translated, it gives CASSLSSGTRNYEQYF.

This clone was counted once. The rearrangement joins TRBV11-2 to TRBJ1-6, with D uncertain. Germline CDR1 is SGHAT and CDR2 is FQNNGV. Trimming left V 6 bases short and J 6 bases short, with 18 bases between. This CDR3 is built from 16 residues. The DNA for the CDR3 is TGTGCCAGCAGGTCACTCGCAGGCCAGCTTAATTCACCCCTCCACTTT. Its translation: CASRSLAGQLNSPLHF.

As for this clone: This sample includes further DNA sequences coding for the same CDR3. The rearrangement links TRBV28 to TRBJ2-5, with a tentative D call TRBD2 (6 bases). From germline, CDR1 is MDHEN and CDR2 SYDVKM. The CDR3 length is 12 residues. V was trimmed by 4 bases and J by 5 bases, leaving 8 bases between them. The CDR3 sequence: CASSSGSETQYF. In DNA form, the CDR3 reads TGTGCCAGCAGTTCCGGGAGTGAGACCCAGTACTTC.

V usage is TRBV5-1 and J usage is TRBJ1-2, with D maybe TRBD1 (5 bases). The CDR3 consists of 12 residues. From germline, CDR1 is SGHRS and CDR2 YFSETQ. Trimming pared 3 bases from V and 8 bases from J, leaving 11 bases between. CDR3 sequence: CASSWDLSGYTF. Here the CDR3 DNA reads TGCGCCAGCAGCTGGGACTTATCAGGCTACACCTTC. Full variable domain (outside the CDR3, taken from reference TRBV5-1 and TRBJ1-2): KAGVTQTPRYLIKTRGQQVTLSCSPISGHRSVSWYQQTPGQGLQFLFEYFSETQRNKGNFPGRFSGRQFSNSRSEMNVSTLELGDSALYLCASSWDLSGYTFGSGTRLTVV.

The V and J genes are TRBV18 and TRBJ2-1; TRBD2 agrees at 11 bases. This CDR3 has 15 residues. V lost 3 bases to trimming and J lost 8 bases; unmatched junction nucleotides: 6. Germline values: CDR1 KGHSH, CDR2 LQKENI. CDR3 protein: CASSPASGRLHEQFF. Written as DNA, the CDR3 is TGTGCCAGCTCACCGGCTAGCGGGAGGCTCCATGAGCAGTTCTTC.

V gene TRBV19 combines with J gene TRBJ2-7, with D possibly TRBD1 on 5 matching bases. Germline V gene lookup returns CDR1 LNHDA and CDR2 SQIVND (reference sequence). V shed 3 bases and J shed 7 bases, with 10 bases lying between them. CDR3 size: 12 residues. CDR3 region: CASSITGREQYF. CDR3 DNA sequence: TGTGCCAGTAGTATTACAGGAAGGGAGCAGTACTTC. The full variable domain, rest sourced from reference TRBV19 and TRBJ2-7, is DGGITQSPKYLFRKEGQNVTLSCEQNLNHDAMYWYRQDPGQGLRLIYYSQIVNDFQKGDIAEGYSVSREKKESFPLTVTSAQKNPTAFYLCASSITGREQYFGPGTRLTVT.

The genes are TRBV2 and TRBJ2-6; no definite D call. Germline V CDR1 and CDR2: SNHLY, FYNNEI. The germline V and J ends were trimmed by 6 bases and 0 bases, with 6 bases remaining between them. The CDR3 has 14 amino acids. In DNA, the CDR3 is TGTGCCAGCAGCCAGTACTCTGGGGCCAACGTCCTGACTTTC. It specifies CASSQYSGANVLTF. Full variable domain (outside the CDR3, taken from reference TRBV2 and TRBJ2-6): EPEVTQTPSHQVTQMGQEVILRCVPISNHLYFYWYRQILGQKVEFLVSFYNNEISEKSEIFDDQFSVERPDGSNFTLKIRSTKLEDSAMYFCASSQYSGANVLTFGAGSRLTVL.

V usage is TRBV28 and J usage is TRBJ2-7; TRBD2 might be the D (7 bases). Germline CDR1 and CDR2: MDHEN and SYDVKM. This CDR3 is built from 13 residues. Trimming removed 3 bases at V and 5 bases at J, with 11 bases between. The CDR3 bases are TGTGCCAGCAGTTTTGAGGGGGGGGACGAGCAGTACTTC. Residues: CASSFEGGDEQYF.

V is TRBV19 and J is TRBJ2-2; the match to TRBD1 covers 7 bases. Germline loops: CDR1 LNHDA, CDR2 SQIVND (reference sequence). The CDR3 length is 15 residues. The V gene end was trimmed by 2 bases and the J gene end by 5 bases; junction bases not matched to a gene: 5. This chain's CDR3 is CASSIFTGETGELFF. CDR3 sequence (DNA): TGTGCCAGTAGTATATTTACAGGGGAAACCGGGGAGCTGTTTTTT.

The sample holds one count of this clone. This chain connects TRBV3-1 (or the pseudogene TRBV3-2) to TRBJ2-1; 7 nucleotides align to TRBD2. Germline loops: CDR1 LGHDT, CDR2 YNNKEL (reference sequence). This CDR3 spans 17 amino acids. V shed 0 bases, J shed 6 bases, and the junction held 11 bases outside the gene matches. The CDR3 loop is CASSQDTPRTRPNEQFF. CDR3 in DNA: TGTGCCAGCAGCCAAGATACCCCCCGGACTAGACCCAATGAGCAGTTCTTC.

The CDR3 region has the DNA TGTGCCAGCTCACTAAGGCTAGCGGGCAACTACAATGAGCAGTTCTTC. This encodes CASSLRLAGNYNEQFF. The chain uses TRBV18 and TRBJ2-1, with TRBD2 matching over 8 bases. Germline V gene data show CDR1 as KGHSH and CDR2 as LQKENI. V trimming: 4 bases; J trimming: 3 bases; junction bases outside the gene matches: 8. The CDR3 contains 16 residues.

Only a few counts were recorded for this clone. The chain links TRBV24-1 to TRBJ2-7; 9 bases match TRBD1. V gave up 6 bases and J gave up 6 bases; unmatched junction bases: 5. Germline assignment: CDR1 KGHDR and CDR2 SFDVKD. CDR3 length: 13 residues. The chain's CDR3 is CATSRTGASEQYF. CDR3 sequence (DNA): TGTGCCACCAGTCGGACAGGGGCTAGCGAGCAGTACTTC.

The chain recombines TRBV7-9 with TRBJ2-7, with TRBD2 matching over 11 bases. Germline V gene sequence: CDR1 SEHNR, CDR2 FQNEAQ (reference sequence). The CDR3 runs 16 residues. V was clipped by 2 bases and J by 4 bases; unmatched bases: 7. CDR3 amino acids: CASSLTPTSGKYEQYF. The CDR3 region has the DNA TGTGCCAGCAGCTTAACTCCGACTAGCGGGAAGTACGAGCAGTACTTC.

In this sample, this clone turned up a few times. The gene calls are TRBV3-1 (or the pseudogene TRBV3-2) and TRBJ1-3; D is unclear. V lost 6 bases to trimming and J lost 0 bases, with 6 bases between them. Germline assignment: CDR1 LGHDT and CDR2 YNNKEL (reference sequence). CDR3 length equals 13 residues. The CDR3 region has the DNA TGTGCCAGCAGAAAGAGCTCTGGAAACACCATATATTTT. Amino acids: CASRKSSGNTIYF.

The CDR3 nucleotides are TGTGCCAGCTCACACCACCCCCCCGGACAACCCGGCGGGGAGCTGTTTTTT. It specifies CASSHHPPGQPGGELFF. This chain uses TRBV18 with TRBJ2-2; tentative D call: TRBD1 (5 bases). The CDR3 covers 17 residues. Trimming removed 4 bases at V and 7 bases at J, with 22 bases between. The germline V gene encodes CDR1 KGHSH and CDR2 LQKENI.

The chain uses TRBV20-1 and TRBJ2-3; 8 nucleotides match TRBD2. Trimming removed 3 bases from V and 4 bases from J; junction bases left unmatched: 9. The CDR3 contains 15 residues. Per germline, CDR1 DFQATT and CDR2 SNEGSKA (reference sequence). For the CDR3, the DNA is TGCAGTGCTAGTGAGACGGGGGGGCTGGCAGATACGCAGTATTTT. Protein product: CSASETGGLADTQYF.

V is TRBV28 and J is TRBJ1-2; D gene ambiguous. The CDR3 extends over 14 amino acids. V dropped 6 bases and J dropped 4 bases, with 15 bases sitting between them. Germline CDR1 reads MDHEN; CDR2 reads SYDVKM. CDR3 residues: CASRLGGPPYGYTF. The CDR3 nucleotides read TGTGCCAGCAGGCTGGGAGGCCCCCCCTATGGCTACACCTTC.

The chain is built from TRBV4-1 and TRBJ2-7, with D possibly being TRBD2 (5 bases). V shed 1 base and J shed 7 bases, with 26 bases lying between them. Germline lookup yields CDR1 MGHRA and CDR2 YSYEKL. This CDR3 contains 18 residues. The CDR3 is CASSQAGWAVGTTGEQYF. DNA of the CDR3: TGCGCCAGCAGCCAAGCTGGGTGGGCGGTAGGCACTACGGGGGAGCAGTACTTC.

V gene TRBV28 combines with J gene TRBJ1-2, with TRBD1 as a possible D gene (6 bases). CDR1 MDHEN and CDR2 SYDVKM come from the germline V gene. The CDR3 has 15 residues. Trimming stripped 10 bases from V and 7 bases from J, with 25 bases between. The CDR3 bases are TGTGCCACCCTAGGTGGGACACTTCTAACTATTGGCTACACCTTC. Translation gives CATLGGTLLTIGYTF.

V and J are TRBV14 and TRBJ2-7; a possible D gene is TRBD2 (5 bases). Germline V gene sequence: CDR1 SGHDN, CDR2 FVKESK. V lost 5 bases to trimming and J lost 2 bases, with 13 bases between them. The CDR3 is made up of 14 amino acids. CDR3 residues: CASSSSRGPYEQYF. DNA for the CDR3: TGTGCCAGCAGCTCCTCCCGGGGTCCCTACGAGCAGTACTTC. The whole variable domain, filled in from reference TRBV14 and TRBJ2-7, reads EAGVTQFPSHSVIEKGQTVTLRCDPISGHDNLYWYRRVMGKEIKFLLHFVKESKQDESGMPNNRFLAERTGGTYSTLKVQPAELEDSGVYFCASSSSRGPYEQYFGPGTRLTVT.

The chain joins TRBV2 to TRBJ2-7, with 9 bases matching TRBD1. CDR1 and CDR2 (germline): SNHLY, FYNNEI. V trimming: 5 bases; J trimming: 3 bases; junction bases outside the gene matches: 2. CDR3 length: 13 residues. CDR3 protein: CASSMDRGYEQYF. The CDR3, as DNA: TGTGCCAGCAGTATGGACAGGGGCTACGAGCAGTACTTC.

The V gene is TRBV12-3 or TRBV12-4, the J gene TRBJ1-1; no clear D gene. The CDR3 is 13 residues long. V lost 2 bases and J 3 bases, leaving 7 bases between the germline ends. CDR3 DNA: TGTGCCAGCAGTTTATGGAGGGACACTGAAGCTTTCTTT. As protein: CASSLWRDTEAFF.